Sequencing of this TCR beta chain was carried out in a study of T cells in Graves' hyperthyroidism and ophthalmopathy. Study summary: Blood from the periphery was taken at initial diagnosis, before any treatment.

Amplification of TCR beta CDR3 regions was performed using RNA transcripts as template. HTBI primers were the set used in a first-round RT-PCR of the TCR CDR3. TCRdb processed the multiplex PCR reads anew with MiXCR; each CDR3 protein has one entry. This table holds 600,000 to 650,000 distinct CDR3 sequences, around 15% found once. Study-level findings and limits: Ophthalmopathy prediction by the model preceded onset by a median approximately six months.

In this sample, this clonotype turned up a few times. What it binds is unknown. Trimming cost V 2 bases and J 6 bases, with 10 bases left between them. This CDR3 is built from 14 residues. From germline, CDR1 is MDHEN and CDR2 SYDVKM. Diagnosing involved the use of clinical symptoms, serum thyroxine and TRAb, thyroid ultrasound and orbital computed tomography. The receptor comes from a woman aged 25 to 39 with Graves' hyperthyroidism. The sequenced sample was blood. The rearrangement links TRBV28 to TRBJ2-2; D ambiguous. CDR3 sequence: CASSLVASSGELFF. CDR3 DNA: TGTGCCAGCAGTTTAGTTGCTTCGTCCGGGGAGCTGTTTTTT.